This T cell receptor (beta chain) was identified in a study of control samples from healthy donors and cancer patients. A note on this clone: One end of the junction does not line up with germline, which may come from a read error. This same CDR3 is encoded by further DNA sequences in the sample.

Measured with immunoSEQ multiplex PCR; TCRdb has only the in-frame clones, and not every one. The sample contains fewer than 200,000 clones, 88% of which appear only once. The CDR3 spans 14 residues. In germline, CDR1 is SEHNR, CDR2 FQNEAQ (reference sequence). The TCR was taken from a woman aged 25 to 39 in good health. The sequenced material came from blood. The chain carries TRBV7-9 and TRBJ2-7; 9 bases are a match to TRBD1. CDR3 bases: TGCGCCAGCAGCTTAGGGGACAGGGTCTACGAGCAGTACTTC. Encoded protein: CASSLGDRVYEQYF.